These T cell receptor beta chains were read from a single sample in a study of patients and donors after allogeneic stem cell transplantation. Each CDR3 protein is one row after TCRdb ran MiXCR on the RT-PCR reads. The table has some 150,000 distinct CDR3 sequences, approximately 40% seen once. Sequenced material: blood, either unsorted or a sorted T cell fraction (not recorded which). The receptor source for this set is a human donor who was either an allogeneic HSCT recipient or a stem cell or donor lymphocyte infusion donor (not recorded which). It is not recorded whose cells these are; they may come from a transplant donor. Each CDR3 is given with its conserved first and last residue. A D gene is named only where the DNA matches it firmly. Some rows have no size entry. The others give once, few or many, or a class for an expanded clone.

TGTGCCAGCAGACCCAGGGGGTTGAACACTGAAGCTTTCTTT CASRPRGLNTEAFF TRBJ1-1 TRBD1 TRBV12-3/TRBV12-4 14 few
TGTGCCAGCAGTTACGCTGAGCTTGGATTTGGAAACACCATATATTTT CASSYAELGFGNTIYF TRBJ1-3 . TRBV6-6 16 .
TGTGCCAGCAGCCGGACAGGGGGCCCCAATCAGCCCCAGCATTTT CASSRTGGPNQPQHF TRBJ1-5 TRBD1 TRBV5-5 15 .
TGTGCCAGCAGTGCAGGACGAACTAACTATGGCTACACCTTC CASSAGRTNYGYTF TRBJ1-2 . TRBV6-5 14 .
TGTGCTAGTGGTACATCCCGGGCAGGGGACACTGAAGCTTTCTTT CASGTSRAGDTEAFF TRBJ1-1 . TRBV12-5 15 few
TGTGCCATCAGTGAGCCCGCCGGGACAGGGTGGATCGGGGAGCTGTTTTTT CAISEPAGTGWIGELFF TRBJ2-2 TRBD1 TRBV10-3 17 few
TGTGCCAGCAGCCAGGACAGCGGACCCTTTGGGAGCGGCTACACCTTC CASSQDSGPFGSGYTF TRBJ1-2 . TRBV9 16 .
TGTGCCAGCAGCGTAGAGGGGCGCCTGAACACTGAAGCTTTCTTT CASSVEGRLNTEAFF TRBJ1-1 . TRBV9 15 .
TGTGCCAGCAGCCCCTTGGGGAGCGGGAATGGCTACACCTTC CASSPLGSGNGYTF TRBJ1-2 . TRBV9 14 .
TGTGCCAGCAGCTCGAGCCCCCGGGGTGAAGATGAAAAACTGTTTTTT CASSSSPRGEDEKLFF TRBJ1-4 . TRBV7-9 16 .
TGTGCCAGCAGGGTAGGGGAAAAACTGTTTTTT CASRVGEKLFF TRBJ1-4 . TRBV28 11 .
TGCAGCGTGAGACAGGGGTCCACTGAAGCTTTCTTT CSVRQGSTEAFF TRBJ1-1 TRBD1 TRBV29-1 12 few
TGTGCCAGCAGTTTGGACAGTACAGATTGGAATGAGCAGTTCTTC CASSLDSTDWNEQFF TRBJ2-1 . TRBV6-5 15 .
TGTGCCAGCAGATTAGGTCAGGGGCAGTTCTTC CASRLGQGQFF TRBJ2-1 . TRBV27 11 .
TGCGCCAGCAGCTTGACTTTTCCGGGCCAGATGTACGTGAACACTGAAGCTTTCTTT CASSLTFPGQMYVNTEAFF TRBJ1-1 . TRBV5-1 19 .
TGTGCTAGTGGGGGGACGGGCCCAGGGCCAGATACGCAGTATTTT CASGGTGPGPDTQYF TRBJ2-3 . TRBV12-5 15 .
TGTGCCAGCAGCCTTGAAGGGCCAGGTGAAAAACTGTTTTTT CASSLEGPGEKLFF TRBJ1-4 . TRBV13 14 .
TGCAGTGCGTCCGGACAGGGCGGCGGCTACACCTTC CSASGQGGGYTF TRBJ1-2 TRBD1 TRBV20-1 12 .
TGTGCCAGCAGCGTAGCTAGCGGGGACACAGATACGCAGTATTTT CASSVASGDTDTQYF TRBJ2-3 TRBD2 TRBV9 15 once
TGTGCCAGCAGTTACTCGATACAGGAGAATTCACCCCTCCACTTT CASSYSIQENSPLHF TRBJ1-6 . TRBV6-5 15 .
TGTGCCAGCAGTTTGACGATGGCCTATGGCTACACCTTC CASSLTMAYGYTF TRBJ1-2 . TRBV12-3/TRBV12-4 13 .
TGTGCCAGCAGCCCCGTTGGGGGGGTCAATCAGCCCCAGCATTTT CASSPVGGVNQPQHF TRBJ1-5 . TRBV6-5 15 few
TGTGCCAGCAGTTTAAACCCCCCAGGGCACAAAGAGCAGTTCTTC CASSLNPPGHKEQFF TRBJ2-1 . TRBV12-3/TRBV12-4 15 .
TGTGCCAGCAGTGAACCGTGGAGGGAATCGGATGAAAAACTGTTTTTT CASSEPWRESDEKLFF TRBJ1-4 . TRBV2 16 many
TGTGCCAGCAGCTTTAGGACTAGCGGGGGGGCGAATGAGCAGTTCTTC CASSFRTSGGANEQFF TRBJ2-1 TRBD2 TRBV6-5 16 .
TGTGCCAGCAGCTTAGGGGAGGGCGGGGAGCTGTTTTTT CASSLGEGGELFF TRBJ2-2 TRBD2 TRBV7-2 13 .
TGCGCCAGCAGCTTGGAGACAGGGATAACTGAAGCTTTCTTT CASSLETGITEAFF TRBJ1-1 TRBD1 TRBV5-1 14 .
TGTGCCAGCAGCCAAGAGGTGGCAGATACGCAGTATTTT CASSQEVADTQYF TRBJ2-3 . TRBV4-2 13 .
TGCAGCGCCCGGGGACAAACTAACACTGAAGCTTTCTTT CSARGQTNTEAFF TRBJ1-1 . TRBV29-1 13 .
TGTGCCAGCAGTTTAGAAGTGGCTCAGGATGAGCAGTTCTTC CASSLEVAQDEQFF TRBJ2-1 . TRBV27 14 .
TGTGCCAGCAGCCAAACGGTTGGCACAGATACGCAGTATTTT CASSQTVGTDTQYF TRBJ2-3 . TRBV7-9 14 .
TGCAGCGTGGGGACAGGCTTCACAGATACGCAGTATTTT CSVGTGFTDTQYF TRBJ2-3 TRBD1 TRBV29-1 13 .
TGTGCCACCAGCATTCCCGGGACTAGAGCAAACATTCAGTACTTC CATSIPGTRANIQYF TRBJ2-4 TRBD2 TRBV15 15 .
TGCAGTGCTAGCGGGGAAGAGACCCAGTACTTC CSASGEETQYF TRBJ2-5 . TRBV20-1 11 .
TGTGCCAGCAGTTTATTCGGCACCGGGGAGCTGTTTTTT CASSLFGTGELFF TRBJ2-2 . TRBV27 13 few
TGTGCCAGCAGCTTGTACCGGGCACAAGAGACCCAGTACTTC CASSLYRAQETQYF TRBJ2-5 . TRBV5-6 14 .
TGTGCCAGCAGTTACGGGGATGAGCAGTTCTTC CASSYGDEQFF TRBJ2-1 . TRBV6-2/TRBV6-3 11 .
TGTGCCAGCGAGGAGGGCCGCAATCAGCCCCAGCATTTT CASEEGRNQPQHF TRBJ1-5 . TRBV2 13 .
TGTGCCAGCAGCGTAGCGCCAGCGGGGACGTACCAAGAGACCCAGTACTTC CASSVAPAGTYQETQYF TRBJ2-5 TRBD2 TRBV9 17 .
TGTGCCAGCAGTTACTTTAGCGGGGGGGCGGTTAAGGCAGATACGCAGTATTTT CASSYFSGGAVKADTQYF TRBJ2-3 TRBD2 TRBV6-5 18 few
TGTGCCAGCAGCCGAACGGGGGCGATGGAGCAGTACTTC CASSRTGAMEQYF TRBJ2-7 . TRBV25-1 13 .
TGTGCCACCAGTGTGGCGGGGGCCGAGAAGACCCAGTACTTC CATSVAGAEKTQYF TRBJ2-5 . TRBV24-1 14 .
TGTGCCAGCAGCCCCCTGGCGGCTGGCAATCAGCCCCAGCATTTT CASSPLAAGNQPQHF TRBJ1-5 . TRBV12-3/TRBV12-4 15 .
TGTGCCATCAGCTACGGACAGAACACAGATACGCAGTATTTT CAISYGQNTDTQYF TRBJ2-3 . TRBV10-3 14 few
TGTGCCAGCAGCTTGGACCTGACAGGGGTGAAGGACACCATATATTTT CASSLDLTGVKDTIYF TRBJ1-3 TRBD1 TRBV5-6 16 few
TGTGCCAGCAGCCGAGGGACACCCTTTACCAAAAACATTCAGTACTTC CASSRGTPFTKNIQYF TRBJ2-4 . TRBV12-3/TRBV12-4 16 .
TGTGCCAGCAAGGGGAACACTGTTAGCAATCAGCCCCAGCATTTT CASKGNTVSNQPQHF TRBJ1-5 . TRBV2 15 few
TGTGCCAGCAGTAGGGACTTCAATCAGCCCCAGCATTTT CASSRDFNQPQHF TRBJ1-5 . TRBV6-5 13 few
TGTGCCAGCACCGCGACAGGGGCGAGCAATCAGCCCCAGCATTTT CASTATGASNQPQHF TRBJ1-5 TRBD1 TRBV7-9 15 few
TGTGCCAGCAGGTTGACAGGGGTTCTCGGAGGCTACACCTTC CASRLTGVLGGYTF TRBJ1-2 TRBD1 TRBV6-6 14 .
TGTGCCAGCAGCTTGGCTCCTGGCAGGGCCTCCTACGAGCAGTACTTC CASSLAPGRASYEQYF TRBJ2-7 . TRBV5-5 16 once
TGTGCCAGCAGTCTTATGGGGGATACGCAGTATTTT CASSLMGDTQYF TRBJ2-3 . TRBV7-3 12 few
TGCGCCAGCAGCCAGAGGGGCAGTAATCAGCCCCAGCATTTT CASSQRGSNQPQHF TRBJ1-5 . TRBV5-1 14 .
TGTGCCAGCAGTTTTCAAGAGGGGACAGGGAAGTACTTC CASSFQEGTGKYF TRBJ2-5 TRBD1 TRBV12-3/TRBV12-4 13 few
TGCGCCAGCAGCCAAGACAGGGCAACACTATACGAGCAGTACTTC CASSQDRATLYEQYF TRBJ2-7 . TRBV4-3 15 .